This T cell receptor (beta chain) stems from a study of blood T cell repertoires in COVID-19 (dated by TCRdb to about 2020). About the investigation overall: Samples covering the acute and convalescent phases of COVID-19 were provided by collaborators in the United States, Italy and Spain. Where available, HLA class I and class II types were obtained from metadata supplied by the sample provider rather than from assay-based typing. Samples came from the ongoing ImmuneRACE study (first 160 participants) plus 1,254 subjects from 6 global collaborators. The repertoires were made available in a free public database intended to serve as a resource for research on the immune response to SARS-CoV-2. The prospective study material was composed of cDNA or gDNA derived from T cells, B-cell-depleted T cells, or PBMCs. Deeply sampled blood TCRbeta repertoires from subjects exposed to, actively infected with, or recovered from COVID-19 were included in the dataset. Sample metadata almost always included a de-identified subject ID, COVID-19 status, age in years and sex.

CDR1 SNHLY and CDR2 FYNNEI were looked up in the germline V gene. The V end loses 0 bases and the J end loses 15 bases, and a stretch of 9 bases separates them. Reading from cysteine to phenylalanine, the CDR3 counts 12 amino acids. The entry retains the CDR3 DNA only, 36 bases that are in frame from base 1. Turning to this clone: It has no known antigen specificity. No base-level quality is on record; no much larger clone is a single base apart.

TCRbeta CDR3 regions were amplified from genomic DNA using the immunoSEQ Assay, a bias-controlled multiplex PCR. The authors processed their data as follows. The number of nucleated cells in each sample was estimated by amplification of reference gene primers within the assay. To quantify the absolute abundance of each unique TCRbeta CDR3 rearrangement, sequence reads were collapsed and filtered. For each sample, productive Simpson clonality was calculated as the square root of Simpson's diversity index over productive rearrangements. The source is immuneACCESS, and TCRdb retained only in-frame sequences with V and J called. Part of the clones is not carried over; for the studies checked, unresolved V genes explain less than half of this, and the remainder is unexplained. Clonal size and the V and J genes are those of that table, whereas D and trimming came from the DNA. This sample gives some 230,000 clones in total; about 86% of them show up just once. Jointly, the top ten make up less than 2.5% of the sample.

Study-level results and caveats: The quantity of clinical and demographic metadata differed by source and by participant and was supplied without curation.

Collaborating institutions collected whole blood in K2EDTA tubes following their own protocols. For TCRbeta analysis, collaborator samples were shipped as frozen whole blood, as isolated PBMCs, or as DNA extracted from either sample type. The receptor comes from a woman aged 55 to 70 with acute or convalescent COVID-19. Sequencing was performed on peripheral blood. The rearranged chain carries TRBV2 and TRBJ1-6; the D gene cannot be named for sure. The sequence in DNA is TGTGCCAGCAGTGAAGCGGCGAGGCTCCTCCACTTT. It is translated as CASSEAARLLHF.